This T cell receptor (beta chain) was obtained from a study of regulatory T cells in long-lasting Graves disease. Stated time point: persistent/refractory GD, antithyroid drugs over 5 years with positive TRAb. Researchers made the TCR library from RNA that was extracted from PBMCs. Researchers made TCR beta libraries by using iRepertoire HTBI primers and running Arm-PCR on CDR3 regions. TCRdb recomputed calls from the multiplex PCR reads with MiXCR, one row per CDR3 protein. The sample contains 450,000 or so distinct CDR3 sequences, roughly 20% of which appear only once. The V segment lost 1 base and the J segment 13 bases; nucleotides outside the gene matches: 2. The V gene's germline CDR1 is SEHNR and CDR2 FQNEAQ (reference sequence). The CDR3 has 12 amino acids.

The V gene is TRBV7-9, the J gene TRBJ1-5, with 9 bases lining up with TRBD1. The material was peripheral blood mononuclear cells (PBMCs), obtained when the disease was refractory, from a patient treated with antithyroid drugs. This sequence originates from a female donor with Graves disease. In nucleotides, the CDR3 is TGTGCCAGCAGCTTAGAAGGGACAGGGCAGCATTTT. Protein sequence: CASSLEGTGQHF.